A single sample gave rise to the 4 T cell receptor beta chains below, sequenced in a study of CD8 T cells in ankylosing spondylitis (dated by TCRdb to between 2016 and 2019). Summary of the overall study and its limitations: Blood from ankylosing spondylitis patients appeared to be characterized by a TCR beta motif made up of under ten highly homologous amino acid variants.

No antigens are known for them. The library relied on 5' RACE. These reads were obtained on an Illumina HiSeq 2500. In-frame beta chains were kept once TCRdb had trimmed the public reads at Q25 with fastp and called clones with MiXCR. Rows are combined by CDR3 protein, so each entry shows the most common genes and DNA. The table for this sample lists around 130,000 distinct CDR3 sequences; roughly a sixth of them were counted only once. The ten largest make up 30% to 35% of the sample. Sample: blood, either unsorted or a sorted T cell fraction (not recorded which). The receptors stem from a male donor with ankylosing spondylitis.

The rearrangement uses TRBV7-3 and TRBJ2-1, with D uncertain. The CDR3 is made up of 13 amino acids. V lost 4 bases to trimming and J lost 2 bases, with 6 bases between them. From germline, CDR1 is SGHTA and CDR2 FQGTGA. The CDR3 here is CASSSDPYNEQFF. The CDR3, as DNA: TGTGCCAGCAGCTCGGACCCCTACAATGAGCAGTTCTTC. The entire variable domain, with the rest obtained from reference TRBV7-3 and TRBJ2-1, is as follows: GAGVSQTPSNKVTEKGKYVELRCDPISGHTALYWYRQSLGQGPEFLIYFQGTGAADDSGLPNDRFFAVRPEGSVSTLKIQRTERGDSAVYLCASSSDPYNEQFFGPGTRLTVL.

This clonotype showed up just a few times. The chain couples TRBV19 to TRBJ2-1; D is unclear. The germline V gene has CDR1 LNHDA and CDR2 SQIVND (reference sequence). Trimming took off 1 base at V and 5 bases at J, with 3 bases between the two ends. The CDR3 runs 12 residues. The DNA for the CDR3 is TGTGCCAGTAGTATAGGGAACAATGAGCAGTTCTTC. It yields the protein CASSIGNNEQFF.

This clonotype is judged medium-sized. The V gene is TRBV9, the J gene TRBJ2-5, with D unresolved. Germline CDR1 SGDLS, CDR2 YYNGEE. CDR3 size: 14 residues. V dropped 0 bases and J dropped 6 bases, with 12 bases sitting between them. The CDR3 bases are TGTGCCAGCAGCGTAGGGAACGACCGAAAGACCCAGTACTTC. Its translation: CASSVGNDRKTQYF.

In nucleotides, the CDR3 is TGTGCCAGCAGGATTTACGGGCGGGAGGTCGATGAGCAGTTCTTC. This translates into CASRIYGREVDEQFF. The V gene is TRBV7-3, the J gene TRBJ2-1; 8 positions match TRBD2. V lost 6 bases, J lost 8 bases, and 12 bases stayed unmatched. Germline values: CDR1 SGHTA, CDR2 FQGTGA. The CDR3 totals 15 residues.